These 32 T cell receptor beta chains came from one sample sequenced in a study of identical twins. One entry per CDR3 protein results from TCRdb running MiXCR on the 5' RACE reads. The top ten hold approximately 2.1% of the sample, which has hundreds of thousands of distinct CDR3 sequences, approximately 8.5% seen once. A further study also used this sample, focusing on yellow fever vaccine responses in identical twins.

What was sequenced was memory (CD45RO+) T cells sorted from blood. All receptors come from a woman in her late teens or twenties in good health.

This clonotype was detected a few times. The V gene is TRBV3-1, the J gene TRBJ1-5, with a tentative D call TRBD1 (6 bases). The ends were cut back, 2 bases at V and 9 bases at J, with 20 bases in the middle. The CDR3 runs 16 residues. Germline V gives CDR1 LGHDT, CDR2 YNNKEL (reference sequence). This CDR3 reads CASSQSDRYLEVPQHF. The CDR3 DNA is TGTGCCAGCAGCCAATCAGACAGGTACCTTGAGGTGCCCCAGCATTTT.

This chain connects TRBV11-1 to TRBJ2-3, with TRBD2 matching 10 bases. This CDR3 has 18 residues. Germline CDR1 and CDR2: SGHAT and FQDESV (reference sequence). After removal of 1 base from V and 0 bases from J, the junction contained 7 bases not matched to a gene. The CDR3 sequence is CASSLGTSGHPSTDTQYF. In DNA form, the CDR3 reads TGTGCCAGCAGCTTAGGGACTAGCGGACACCCTAGCACAGATACGCAGTATTTT.

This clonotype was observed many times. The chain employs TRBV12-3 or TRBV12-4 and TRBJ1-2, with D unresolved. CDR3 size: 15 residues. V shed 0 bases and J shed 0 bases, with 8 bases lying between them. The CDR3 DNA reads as TGTGCCAGCAGTTTAGCGTATGGGACTAACTATGGCTACACCTTC. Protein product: CASSLAYGTNYGYTF.

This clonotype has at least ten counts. CDR3 residues: CASTVAETQYF. The CDR3 nucleotides are TGTGCCAGCACGGTAGCAGAGACCCAGTACTTC. V usage is TRBV6-5 and J usage is TRBJ2-5, with D hard to call. Germline V gene sequence: CDR1 MNHEY, CDR2 SVGAGI. Trimming pared 7 bases from V and 4 bases from J, leaving 7 bases between. The CDR3 has 11 amino acids.

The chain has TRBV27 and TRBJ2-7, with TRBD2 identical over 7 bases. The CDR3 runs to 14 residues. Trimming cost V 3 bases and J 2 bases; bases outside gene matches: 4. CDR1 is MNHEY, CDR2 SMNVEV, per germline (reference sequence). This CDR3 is CASSFGGGPYEQYF. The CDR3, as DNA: TGTGCCAGCAGTTTTGGGGGAGGGCCCTACGAGCAGTACTTC.

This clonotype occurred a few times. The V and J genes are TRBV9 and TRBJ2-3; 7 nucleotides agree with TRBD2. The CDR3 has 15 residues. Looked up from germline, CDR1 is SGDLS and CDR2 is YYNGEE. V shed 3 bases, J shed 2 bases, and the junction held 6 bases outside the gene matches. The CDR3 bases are TGTGCCAGCAGCGGGGCTAGCGGATCCACAGATACGCAGTATTTT. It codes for CASSGASGSTDTQYF.

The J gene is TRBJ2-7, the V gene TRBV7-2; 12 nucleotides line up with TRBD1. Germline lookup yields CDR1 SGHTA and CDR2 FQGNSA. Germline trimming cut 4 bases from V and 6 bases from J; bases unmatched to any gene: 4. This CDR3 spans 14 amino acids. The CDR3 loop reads CASSSGQGAFEQYF. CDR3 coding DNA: TGTGCCAGCAGCTCGGGACAGGGGGCTTTCGAGCAGTACTTC.

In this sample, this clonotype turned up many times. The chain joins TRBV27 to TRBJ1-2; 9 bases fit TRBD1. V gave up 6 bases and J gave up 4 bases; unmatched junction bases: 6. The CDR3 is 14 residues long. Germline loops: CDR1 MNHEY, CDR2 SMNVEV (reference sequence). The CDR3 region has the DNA TGTGCCAGCAGCCCTACGGACAGGGGCTATGGCTACACCTTC. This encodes CASSPTDRGYGYTF.

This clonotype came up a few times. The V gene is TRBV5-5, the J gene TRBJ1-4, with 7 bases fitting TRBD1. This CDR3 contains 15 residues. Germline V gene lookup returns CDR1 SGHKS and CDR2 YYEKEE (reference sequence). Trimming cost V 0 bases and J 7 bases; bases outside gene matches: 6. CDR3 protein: CASSLETGKSEKLFF. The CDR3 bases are TGTGCCAGCAGCTTGGAGACAGGGAAGAGTGAAAAACTGTTTTTT.

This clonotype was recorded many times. CDR3 nucleotide sequence: TGTGCCAGCAGTCAAAGCCTTAATACCGGGACTAGTGGTGCTGAGCAGTTCTTC. Translation: CASSQSLNTGTSGAEQFF. This rearrangement joins TRBV11-1 to TRBJ2-1; the match to TRBD2 covers 8 bases. The CDR3 runs to 18 residues. The trim removed 6 bases at V and 9 bases at J, leaving 22 bases unmatched. CDR1 and CDR2 from the germline V gene are SGHAT and FQDESV (reference sequence).

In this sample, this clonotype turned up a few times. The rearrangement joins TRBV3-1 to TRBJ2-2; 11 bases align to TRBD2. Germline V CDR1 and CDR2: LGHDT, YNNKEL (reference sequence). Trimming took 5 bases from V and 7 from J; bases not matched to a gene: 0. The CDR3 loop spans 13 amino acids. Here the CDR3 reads CASSTSGGGELFF. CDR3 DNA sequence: TGTGCCAGCAGCACTAGCGGGGGCGGGGAGCTGTTTTTT.

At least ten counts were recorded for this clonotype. CDR3 DNA sequence: TGTGCCAGCAGCCCTCGGGGGGGGAGGAACACTGAAGCTTTCTTT. This gives the protein CASSPRGGRNTEAFF. The V and J genes are TRBV3-1 and TRBJ1-1; D perhaps matches TRBD1 (5 bases). This CDR3 has 15 amino acids. With 4 bases removed from V and 1 base from J, the gap between germline ends came to 13 bases. Germline assignment: CDR1 LGHDT and CDR2 YNNKEL (reference sequence).

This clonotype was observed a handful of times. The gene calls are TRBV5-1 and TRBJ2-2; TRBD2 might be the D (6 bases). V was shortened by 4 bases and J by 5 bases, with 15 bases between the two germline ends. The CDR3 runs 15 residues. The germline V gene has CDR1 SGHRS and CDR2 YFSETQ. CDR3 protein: CASSPGGGSTGELFF. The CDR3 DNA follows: TGCGCCAGCAGCCCCGGGGGAGGTTCAACCGGGGAGCTGTTTTTT.

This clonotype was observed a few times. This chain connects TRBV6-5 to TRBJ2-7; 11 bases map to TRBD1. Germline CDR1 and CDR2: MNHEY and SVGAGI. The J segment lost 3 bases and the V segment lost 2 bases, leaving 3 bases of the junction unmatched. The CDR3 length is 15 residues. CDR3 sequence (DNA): TGTGCCAGCAGTTACCCGGGACAGGGGGGCTACGAGCAGTACTTC. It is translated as CASSYPGQGGYEQYF.

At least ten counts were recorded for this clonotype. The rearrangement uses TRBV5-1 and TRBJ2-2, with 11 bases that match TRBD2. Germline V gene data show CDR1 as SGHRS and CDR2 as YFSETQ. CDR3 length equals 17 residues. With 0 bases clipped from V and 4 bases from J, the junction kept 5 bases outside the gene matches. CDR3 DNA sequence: TGCGCCAGCAGCTTGGGGGGACTAGCGGAAATCACCGGGGAGCTGTTTTTT. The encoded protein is CASSLGGLAEITGELFF.

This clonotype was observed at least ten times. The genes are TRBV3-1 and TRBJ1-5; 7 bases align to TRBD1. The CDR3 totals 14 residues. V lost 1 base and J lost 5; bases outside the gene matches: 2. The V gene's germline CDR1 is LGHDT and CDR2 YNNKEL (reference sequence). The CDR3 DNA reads TGTGCCAGCAGCCAAGCAGGGGGAGATCAGCCCCAGCATTTT. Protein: CASSQAGGDQPQHF.

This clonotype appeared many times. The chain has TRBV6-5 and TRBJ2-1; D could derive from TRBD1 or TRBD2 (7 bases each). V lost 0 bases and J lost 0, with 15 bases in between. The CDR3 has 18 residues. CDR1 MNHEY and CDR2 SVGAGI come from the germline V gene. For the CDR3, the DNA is TGTGCCAGCAGTTACTCGACCCAGCGGGACAGCTCCTACAATGAGCAGTTCTTC. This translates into CASSYSTQRDSSYNEQFF.

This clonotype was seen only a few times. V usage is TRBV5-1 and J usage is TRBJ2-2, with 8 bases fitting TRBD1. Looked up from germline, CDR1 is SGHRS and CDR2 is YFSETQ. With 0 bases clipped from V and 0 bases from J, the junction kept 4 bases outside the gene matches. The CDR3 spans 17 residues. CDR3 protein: CASSLGQGATNTGELFF. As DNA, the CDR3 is TGCGCCAGCAGCTTGGGGCAGGGGGCCACGAACACCGGGGAGCTGTTTTTT.

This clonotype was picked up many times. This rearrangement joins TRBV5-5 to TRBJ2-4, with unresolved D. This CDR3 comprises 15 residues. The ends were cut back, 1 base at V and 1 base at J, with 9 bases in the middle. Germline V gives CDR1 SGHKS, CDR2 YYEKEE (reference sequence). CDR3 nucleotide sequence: TGTGCCAGCAGCTTGCAGATTACGGCCAAAAACATTCAGTACTTC. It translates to CASSLQITAKNIQYF.

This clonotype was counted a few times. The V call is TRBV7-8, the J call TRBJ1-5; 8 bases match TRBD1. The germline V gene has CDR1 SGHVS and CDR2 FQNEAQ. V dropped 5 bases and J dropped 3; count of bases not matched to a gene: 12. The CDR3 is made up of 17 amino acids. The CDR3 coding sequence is TGTGCCAGCAGCCTAGGGACAGGTGATTGGCTCAATCAGCCCCAGCATTTT. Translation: CASSLGTGDWLNQPQHF.

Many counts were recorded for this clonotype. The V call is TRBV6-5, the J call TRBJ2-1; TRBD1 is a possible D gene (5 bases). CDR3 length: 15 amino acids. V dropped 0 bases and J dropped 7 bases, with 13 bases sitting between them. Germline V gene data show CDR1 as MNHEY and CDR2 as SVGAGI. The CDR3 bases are TGTGCCAGCAGTTACTCGGGGCACTCAGAGAATGAGCAGTTCTTC. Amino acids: CASSYSGHSENEQFF.

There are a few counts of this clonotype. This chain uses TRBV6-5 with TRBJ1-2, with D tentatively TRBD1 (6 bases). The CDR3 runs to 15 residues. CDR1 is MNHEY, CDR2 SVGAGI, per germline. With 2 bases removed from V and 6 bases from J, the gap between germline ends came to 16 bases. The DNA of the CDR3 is TGTGCCAGCAGTTACGATCCGGGGGCTTGGGATGGCTACACCTTC. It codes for CASSYDPGAWDGYTF.

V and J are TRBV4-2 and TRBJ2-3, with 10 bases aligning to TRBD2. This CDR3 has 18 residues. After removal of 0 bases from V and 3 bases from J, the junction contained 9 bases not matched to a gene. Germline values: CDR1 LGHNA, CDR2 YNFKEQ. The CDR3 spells CASSQDLRASGRTDTQYF. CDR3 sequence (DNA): TGTGCCAGCAGCCAAGATCTCAGGGCTAGCGGGAGAACAGATACGCAGTATTTT.

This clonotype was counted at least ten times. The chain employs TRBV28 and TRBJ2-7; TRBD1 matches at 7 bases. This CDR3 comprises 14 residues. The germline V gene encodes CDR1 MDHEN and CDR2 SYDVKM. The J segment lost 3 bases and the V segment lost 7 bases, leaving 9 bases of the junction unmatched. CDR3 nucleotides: TGTGCCAGCACCCAGACAGGGAAGTACTACGAGCAGTACTTC. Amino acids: CASTQTGKYYEQYF.

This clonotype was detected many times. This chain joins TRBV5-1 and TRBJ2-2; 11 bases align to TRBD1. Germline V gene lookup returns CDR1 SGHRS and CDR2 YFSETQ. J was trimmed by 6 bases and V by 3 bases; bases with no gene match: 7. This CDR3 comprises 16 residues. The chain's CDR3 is CASSSRTGGSSGELFF. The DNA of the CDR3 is TGCGCCAGCAGCTCAAGGACAGGGGGCTCTTCCGGGGAGCTGTTTTTT.

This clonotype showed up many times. The CDR3 sequence: CASSYAGNQPQHF. CDR3 nucleotides: TGTGCCAGCAGTTACGCAGGGAATCAGCCCCAGCATTTT. The V and J genes are TRBV6-2 or TRBV6-3 and TRBJ1-5; TRBD1 might be the D (5 bases). The germline gives CDR1 MNHEY, CDR2 SVGEGT. The germline V and J ends were trimmed by 2 bases and 4 bases, with 6 bases remaining between them. The CDR3 has 13 residues.

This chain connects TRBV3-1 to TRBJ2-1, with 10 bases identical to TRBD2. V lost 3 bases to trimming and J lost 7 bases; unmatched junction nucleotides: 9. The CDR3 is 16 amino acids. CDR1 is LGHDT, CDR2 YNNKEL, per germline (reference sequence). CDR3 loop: CASSQTTSGFKNEQFF. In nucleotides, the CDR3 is TGTGCCAGCAGCCAGACGACTAGCGGGTTTAAGAATGAGCAGTTCTTC.

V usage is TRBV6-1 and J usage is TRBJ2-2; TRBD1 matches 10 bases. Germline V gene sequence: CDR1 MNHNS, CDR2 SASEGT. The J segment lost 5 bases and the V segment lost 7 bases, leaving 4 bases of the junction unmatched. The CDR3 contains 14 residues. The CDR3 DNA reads TGTGCCAGCACCCGGGACAGGGGTACCGGGGAGCTGTTTTTT. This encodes CASTRDRGTGELFF.

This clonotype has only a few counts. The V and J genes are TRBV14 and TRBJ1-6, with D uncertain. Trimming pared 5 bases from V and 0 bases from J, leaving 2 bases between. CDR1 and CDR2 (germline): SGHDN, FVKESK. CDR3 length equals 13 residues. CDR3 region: CASSGSYNSPLHF. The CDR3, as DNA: TGTGCCAGCAGCGGCTCCTATAATTCACCCCTCCACTTT. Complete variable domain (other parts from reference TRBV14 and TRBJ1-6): EAGVTQFPSHSVIEKGQTVTLRCDPISGHDNLYWYRRVMGKEIKFLLHFVKESKQDESGMPNNRFLAERTGGTYSTLKVQPAELEDSGVYFCASSGSYNSPLHFGNGTRLTVT.

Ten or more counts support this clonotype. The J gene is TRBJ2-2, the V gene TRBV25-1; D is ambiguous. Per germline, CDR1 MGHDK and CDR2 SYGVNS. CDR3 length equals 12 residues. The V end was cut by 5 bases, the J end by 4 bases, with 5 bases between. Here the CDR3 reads CASSFATGELFF. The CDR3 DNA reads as TGTGCCAGCAGTTTCGCCACCGGGGAGCTGTTTTTT.

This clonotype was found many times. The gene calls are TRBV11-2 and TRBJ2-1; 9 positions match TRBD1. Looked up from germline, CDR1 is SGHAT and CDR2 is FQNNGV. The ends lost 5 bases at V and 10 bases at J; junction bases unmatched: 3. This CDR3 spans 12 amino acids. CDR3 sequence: CASSPQGAEQFF. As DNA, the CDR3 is TGTGCCAGCAGCCCACAGGGGGCAGAGCAGTTCTTC.

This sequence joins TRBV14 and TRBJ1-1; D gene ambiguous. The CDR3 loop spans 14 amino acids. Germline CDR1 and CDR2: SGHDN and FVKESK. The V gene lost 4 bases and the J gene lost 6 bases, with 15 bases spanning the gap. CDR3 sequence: CASSLHPGGSEAFF. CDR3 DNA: TGTGCCAGCAGCCTACACCCAGGAGGATCTGAAGCTTTCTTT.